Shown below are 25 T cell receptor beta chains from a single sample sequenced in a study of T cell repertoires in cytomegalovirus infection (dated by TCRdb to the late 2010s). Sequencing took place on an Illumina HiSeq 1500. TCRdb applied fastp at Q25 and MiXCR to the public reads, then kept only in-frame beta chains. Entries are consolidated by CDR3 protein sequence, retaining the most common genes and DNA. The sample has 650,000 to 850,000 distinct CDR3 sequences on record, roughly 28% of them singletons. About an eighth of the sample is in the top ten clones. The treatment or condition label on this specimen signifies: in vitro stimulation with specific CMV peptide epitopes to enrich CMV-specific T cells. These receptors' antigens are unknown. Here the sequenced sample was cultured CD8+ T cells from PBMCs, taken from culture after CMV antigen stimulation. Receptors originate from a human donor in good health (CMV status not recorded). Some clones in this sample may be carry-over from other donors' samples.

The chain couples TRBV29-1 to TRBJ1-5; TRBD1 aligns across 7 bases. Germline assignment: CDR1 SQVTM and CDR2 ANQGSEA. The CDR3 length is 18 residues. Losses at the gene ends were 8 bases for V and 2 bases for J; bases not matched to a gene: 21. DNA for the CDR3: TGCAGCCCTCATGTAGAGGACAGGTTGATTACTGGCAATCAGCCCCAGCATTTT. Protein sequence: CSPHVEDRLITGNQPQHF.

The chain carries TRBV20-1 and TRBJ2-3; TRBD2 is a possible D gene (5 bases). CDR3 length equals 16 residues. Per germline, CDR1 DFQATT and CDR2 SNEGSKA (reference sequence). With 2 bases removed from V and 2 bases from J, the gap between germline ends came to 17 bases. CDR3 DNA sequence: TGCAGTGCTAGACCCACGGGTAGACTACACACAGATACGCAGTATTTT. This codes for CSARPTGRLHTDTQYF.

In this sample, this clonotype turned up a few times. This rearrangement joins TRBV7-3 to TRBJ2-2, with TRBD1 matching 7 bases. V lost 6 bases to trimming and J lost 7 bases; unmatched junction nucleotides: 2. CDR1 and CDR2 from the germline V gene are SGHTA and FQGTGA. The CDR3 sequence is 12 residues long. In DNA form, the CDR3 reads TGTGCCAGCAGAAACAGGGGCGGGGAGCTGTTTTTT. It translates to CASRNRGGELFF.

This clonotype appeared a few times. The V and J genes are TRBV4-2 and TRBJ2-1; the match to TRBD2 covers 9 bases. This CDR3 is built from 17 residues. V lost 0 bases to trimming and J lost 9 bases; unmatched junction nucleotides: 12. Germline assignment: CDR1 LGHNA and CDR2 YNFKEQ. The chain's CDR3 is CASSQDWIAGEGIEQFF. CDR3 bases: TGTGCCAGCAGCCAAGATTGGATAGCGGGGGAGGGGATTGAGCAGTTCTTC.

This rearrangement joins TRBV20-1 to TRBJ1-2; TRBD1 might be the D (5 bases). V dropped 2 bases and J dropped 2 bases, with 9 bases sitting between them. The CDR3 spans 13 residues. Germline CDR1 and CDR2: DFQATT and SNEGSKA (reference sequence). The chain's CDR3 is CSARQRGNYGYTF. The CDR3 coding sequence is TGCAGTGCTAGACAAAGGGGCAACTATGGCTACACCTTC.

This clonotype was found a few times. The CDR3 here is CASSQREGYEQYV. CDR3 nucleotides: TGTGCCAGCAGCCAAAGAGAAGGCTACGAGCAGTACGTC. The chain has TRBV3-1 and TRBJ2-7, with D uncertain. The ends were cut back, 2 bases at V and 3 bases at J, with 8 bases in the middle. The CDR3 is 13 residues long. CDR1 LGHDT and CDR2 YNNKEL come from the germline V gene (reference sequence).

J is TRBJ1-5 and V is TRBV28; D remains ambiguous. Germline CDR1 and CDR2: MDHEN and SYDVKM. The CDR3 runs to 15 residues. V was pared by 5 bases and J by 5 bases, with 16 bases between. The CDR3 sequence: CASSPLISPHQPQHF. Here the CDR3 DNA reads TGTGCCAGCAGTCCCTTAATATCCCCCCATCAGCCCCAGCATTTT.

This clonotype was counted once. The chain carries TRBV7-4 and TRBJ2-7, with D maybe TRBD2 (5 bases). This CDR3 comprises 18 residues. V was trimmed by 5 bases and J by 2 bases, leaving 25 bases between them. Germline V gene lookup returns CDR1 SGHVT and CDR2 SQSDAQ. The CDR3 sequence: CASSPRQDAGLVTYEQYF. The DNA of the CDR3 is TGTGCCAGCAGCCCTAGGCAAGACGCGGGTTTAGTAACCTACGAGCAGTACTTC.

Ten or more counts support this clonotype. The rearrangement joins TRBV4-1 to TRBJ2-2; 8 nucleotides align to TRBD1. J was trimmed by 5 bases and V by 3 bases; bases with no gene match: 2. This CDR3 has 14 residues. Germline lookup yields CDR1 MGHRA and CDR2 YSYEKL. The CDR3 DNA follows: TGCGCCAGCAGCCATCAGGGGGCAACCGGGGAGCTGTTTTTT. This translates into CASSHQGATGELFF.

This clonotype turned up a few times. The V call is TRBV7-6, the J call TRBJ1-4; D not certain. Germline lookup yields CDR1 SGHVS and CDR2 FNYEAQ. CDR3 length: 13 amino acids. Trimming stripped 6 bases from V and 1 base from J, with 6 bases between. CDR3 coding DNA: TGTGCCAGCAGTAGCAAAACTAATGAAAAACTGTTTTTT. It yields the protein CASSSKTNEKLFF. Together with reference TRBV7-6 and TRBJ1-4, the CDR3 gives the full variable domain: GAGVSQSPRYKVTKRGQDVALRCDPISGHVSLYWYRQALGQGPEFLTYFNYEAQQDKSGLPNDRFSAERPEGSISTLTIQRTEQRDSAMYRCASSSKTNEKLFFGSGTQLSVL.

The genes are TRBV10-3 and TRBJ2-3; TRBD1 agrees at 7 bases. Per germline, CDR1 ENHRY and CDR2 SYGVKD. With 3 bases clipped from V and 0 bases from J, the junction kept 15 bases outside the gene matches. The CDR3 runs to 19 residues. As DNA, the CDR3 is TGTGCCATCAGTGAATACCGAAGGATGACAGGGATTAGCACAGATACGCAGTATTTT. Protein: CAISEYRRMTGISTDTQYF.

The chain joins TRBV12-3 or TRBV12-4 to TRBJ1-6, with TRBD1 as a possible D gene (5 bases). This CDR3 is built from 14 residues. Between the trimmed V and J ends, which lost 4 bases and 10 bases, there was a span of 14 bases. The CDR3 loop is CASSYGGVRSPLHF. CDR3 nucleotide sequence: TGTGCCAGCAGTTATGGAGGGGTTCGGTCACCCCTCCACTTT.

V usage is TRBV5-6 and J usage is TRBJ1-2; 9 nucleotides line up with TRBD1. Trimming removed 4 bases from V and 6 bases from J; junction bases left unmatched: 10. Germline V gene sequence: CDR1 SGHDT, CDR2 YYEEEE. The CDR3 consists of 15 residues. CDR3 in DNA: TGTGCCAGCAGCCTTGGAACAGGGGGCCTCGATGGCTACACCTTC. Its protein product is CASSLGTGGLDGYTF.

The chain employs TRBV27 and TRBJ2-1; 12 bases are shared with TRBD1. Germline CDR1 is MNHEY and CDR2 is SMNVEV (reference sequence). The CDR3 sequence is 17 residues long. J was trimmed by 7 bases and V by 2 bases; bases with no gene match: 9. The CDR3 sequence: CASSLGWVGQGANEQFF. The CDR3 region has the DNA TGTGCCAGCAGTTTAGGTTGGGTGGGACAGGGGGCAAATGAGCAGTTCTTC.

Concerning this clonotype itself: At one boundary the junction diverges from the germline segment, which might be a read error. The CDR3, as DNA: TGTGGCAGCAGCTTAGGAGTTGACAGTATGAACACTGAAGCTTTCTTT. The encoded protein is CGSSLGVDSMNTEAFF. This chain uses TRBV11-1 with TRBJ1-1; TRBD1 is a possible D gene (5 bases). The length of the CDR3 is 16 residues. Germline assignment: CDR1 SGHAT and CDR2 FQDESV (reference sequence).

The CDR3 coding sequence is TGTGCCAGCAGCCTCCGGGACCGCCTCGGGGAGACCCAGTACTTC. It translates to CASSLRDRLGETQYF. This chain connects TRBV9 to TRBJ2-5; perhaps D is TRBD1 or TRBD2 (5 bases each). Germline values: CDR1 SGDLS, CDR2 YYNGEE. V lost 4 bases to trimming and J lost 5 bases, with 18 bases between them. The length of the CDR3 is 15 residues. The whole variable domain, filled in from reference TRBV9 and TRBJ2-5, reads DSGVTQTPKHLITATGQRVTLRCSPRSGDLSVYWYQQSLDQGLQFLIQYYNGEERAKGNILERFSAQQFPDLHSELNLSSLELGDSALYFCASSLRDRLGETQYFGPGTRLLVL.

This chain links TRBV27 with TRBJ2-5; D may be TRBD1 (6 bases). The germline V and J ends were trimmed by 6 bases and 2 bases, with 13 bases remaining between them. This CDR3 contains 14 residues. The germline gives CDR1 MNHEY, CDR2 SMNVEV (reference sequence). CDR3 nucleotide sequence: TGTGCCAGCAGGAAAGAGGGGGTTCAAGAGACCCAGTACTTC. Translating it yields CASRKEGVQETQYF.

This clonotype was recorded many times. The CDR3 spells CASSLATEYNEQFF. CDR3 nucleotide sequence: TGTGCCAGCAGCTTAGCGACGGAGTACAATGAGCAGTTCTTC. The gene calls are TRBV7-8 and TRBJ2-1; the D is unclear. This CDR3 comprises 14 residues. CDR1 and CDR2 from the germline V gene are SGHVS and FQNEAQ. V lost 0 bases, J lost 4 bases, and 7 bases lay in between.

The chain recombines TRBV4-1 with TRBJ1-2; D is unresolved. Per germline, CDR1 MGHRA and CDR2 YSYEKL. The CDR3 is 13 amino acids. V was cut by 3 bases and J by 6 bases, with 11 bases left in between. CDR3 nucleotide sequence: TGCGCCAGCAGCCAGACCCGGGCTGATGGCTACACCTTC. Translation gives CASSQTRADGYTF.

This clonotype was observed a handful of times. The CDR3: CAIGTDPSSTDTQYF. CDR3 bases: TGTGCCATCGGAACGGATCCTTCCAGCACAGATACGCAGTATTTT. The V and J genes are TRBV10-3 and TRBJ2-3; no clear D. The CDR3 has 15 amino acids. CDR1 is ENHRY and CDR2 is SYGVKD in the germline V gene. The ends were cut back, 8 bases at V and 0 bases at J, with 15 bases in the middle.

The CDR3 sequence is CASRPRGQETQYF. For the CDR3, the DNA is TGTGCCAGCAGGCCTAGGGGGCAAGAGACCCAGTACTTC. V and J are TRBV9 and TRBJ2-5, with TRBD1 as a possible D gene (6 bases). V was shortened by 5 bases and J by 2 bases, with 10 bases between the two germline ends. This CDR3 has 13 amino acids. Germline V CDR1 and CDR2: SGDLS, YYNGEE.

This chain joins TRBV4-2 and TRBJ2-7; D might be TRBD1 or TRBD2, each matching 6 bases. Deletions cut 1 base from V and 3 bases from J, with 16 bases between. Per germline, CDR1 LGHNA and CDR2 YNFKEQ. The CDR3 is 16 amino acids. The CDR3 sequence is CASSQVQGSGRYEQYF. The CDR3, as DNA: TGTGCCAGCAGCCAAGTACAGGGTAGCGGCCGCTACGAGCAGTACTTC.

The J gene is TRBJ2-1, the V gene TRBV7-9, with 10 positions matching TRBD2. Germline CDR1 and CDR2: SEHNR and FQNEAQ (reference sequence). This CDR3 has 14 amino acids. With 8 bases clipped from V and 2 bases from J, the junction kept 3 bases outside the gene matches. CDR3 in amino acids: CASGSGGAYNEQFF. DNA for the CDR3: TGTGCCAGCGGAAGCGGGGGGGCCTACAATGAGCAGTTCTTC.

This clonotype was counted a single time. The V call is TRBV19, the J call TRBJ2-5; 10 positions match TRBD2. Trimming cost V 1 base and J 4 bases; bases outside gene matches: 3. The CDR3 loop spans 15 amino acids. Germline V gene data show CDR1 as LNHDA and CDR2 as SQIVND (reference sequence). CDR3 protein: CASSIGAGGAETQYF. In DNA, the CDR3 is TGTGCCAGTAGTATAGGAGCGGGAGGGGCAGAGACCCAGTACTTC.

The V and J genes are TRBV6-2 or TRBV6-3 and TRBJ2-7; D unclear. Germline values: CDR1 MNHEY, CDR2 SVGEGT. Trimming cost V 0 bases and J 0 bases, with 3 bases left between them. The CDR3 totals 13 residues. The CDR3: CASSYSYSYEQYV. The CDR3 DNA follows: TGTGCCAGCAGTTACTCGTACTCCTACGAGCAGTACGTC.